What follows are 2 T cell receptor beta chains derived from one specimen sequenced in a study of cytomegalovirus exposure and HLA in healthy donors. The study ran its PCR with 60 Vbeta and 13 Jbeta primers. Assay used: immunoSEQ multiplex PCR; TCRdb lists only in-frame clones, some missing. Among about 130,000 clones listed, 70% to 85% were seen once. Sequencing input: PBMCs. Every receptor here comes from a boy younger than 10 in good health and CMV-seronegative.

The J gene is TRBJ1-5, the V gene TRBV6-6, with D hard to call. CDR3 length: 13 amino acids. The V end lost 11 bases, the J end lost 0 bases, and 11 bases lay between the germline ends. The V gene's germline CDR1 is MNHNY and CDR2 SVGAGI (reference sequence). CDR3 nucleotides: TGTGCCGGGAGACTGGTTAGCAATCAGCCCCAGCATTTT. It specifies CAGRLVSNQPQHF.

V and J are TRBV9 and TRBJ1-1, with D perhaps TRBD1 (6 bases). Germline V gives CDR1 SGDLS, CDR2 YYNGEE. V lost 3 bases and J lost 10, with 16 bases in between. This CDR3 spans 13 amino acids. CDR3 sequence reads: CASSDPGQRVAFF. CDR3 DNA sequence: TGTGCCAGCAGCGACCCGGGACAAAGGGTAGCTTTCTTT. The complete variable domain, with remaining parts taken from reference TRBV9 and TRBJ1-1, reads DSGVTQTPKHLITATGQRVTLRCSPRSGDLSVYWYQQSLDQGLQFLIQYYNGEERAKGNILERFSAQQFPDLHSELNLSSLELGDSALYFCASSDPGQRVAFFGQGTRLTVV.